A single sample is the source of the 9 T cell receptor beta chains below, sequenced in a study of blood T cell repertoires in COVID-19 (TCRdb year 2020). Library prep was done by the immunoSEQ multiplex PCR assay. TCRdb provides this immuneACCESS table in a form limited to in-frame rearrangements. Some clones are lacking; in checked studies, under half of them reflect an unresolved V gene, and why the rest are absent is not known. The sample has around 290,000 clones on record, roughly 90% of them singletons. The biggest ten clones account for 0.8% to 1% of the sample. The sequencing sample was made of PBMCs or T cells enriched from blood (not recorded which). Every receptor here comes from a woman aged 25 to 39 who had recovered from COVID-19.

The genes are TRBV7-9 and TRBJ1-1, with 9 bases matching TRBD1. The CDR3 sequence is 18 residues long. Trimming removed 5 bases from V and 6 bases from J; junction bases left unmatched: 19. Germline CDR1 SEHNR, CDR2 FQNEAQ (reference sequence). CDR3 amino acids: CASSIKENRGLVWAEAFF. CDR3 nucleotide sequence: TGTGCCAGCAGCATTAAAGAGAACAGGGGGCTTGTATGGGCTGAAGCTTTCTTT. Variable domain in full (rest from reference TRBV7-9 and TRBJ1-1): DTGVSQNPRHKITKRGQNVTFRCDPISEHNRLYWYRQTLGQGPEFLTYFQNEAQLEKSRLLSDRFSAERPKGSFSTLEIQRTEQGDSAMYLCASSIKENRGLVWAEAFFGQGTRLTVV.

The chain is built from TRBV5-1 and TRBJ2-5, with TRBD2 as a possible D gene (6 bases). This CDR3 is 14 amino acids long. Per germline, CDR1 SGHRS and CDR2 YFSETQ. The V gene lost 4 bases and the J gene lost 2 bases, with 12 bases spanning the gap. CDR3 region: CASSPGLLQETQYF. Written as DNA, the CDR3 is TGCGCCAGCAGCCCGGGACTGCTACAAGAGACCCAGTACTTC. The whole variable domain, remainder taken from reference TRBV5-1 and TRBJ2-5, is KAGVTQTPRYLIKTRGQQVTLSCSPISGHRSVSWYQQTPGQGLQFLFEYFSETQRNKGNFPGRFSGRQFSNSRSEMNVSTLELGDSALYLCASSPGLLQETQYFGPGTRLLVL.

CDR3 nucleotide sequence: TGCAGCGACCAGGTGAACAATGAGCAGTTCTTC. This codes for CSDQVNNEQFF. The chain employs TRBV29-1 and TRBJ2-1; D is unclear. Trimming left V 7 bases short and J 5 bases short, with 9 bases between. Germline loops: CDR1 SQVTM, CDR2 ANQGSEA. CDR3 length: 11 amino acids.

The chain joins TRBV7-8 to TRBJ1-2; 9 bases are shared with TRBD1. Germline CDR1 is SGHVS and CDR2 is FQNEAQ. This CDR3 contains 13 residues. V lost 5 bases to trimming and J lost 8 bases; unmatched junction nucleotides: 6. The CDR3, as DNA: TGTGCCAGCAGCCCCCGGACAGGGGTCGGCTACACCTTC. Encoded protein: CASSPRTGVGYTF. Full variable domain (remainder filled in from reference TRBV7-8 and TRBJ1-2): GAGVSQSPRYKVAKRGQDVALRCDPISGHVSLFWYQQALGQGPEFLTYFQNEAQLDKSGLPSDRFFAERPEGSVSTLKIQRTQQEDSAVYLCASSPRTGVGYTFGSGTRLTVV.

The chain couples TRBV5-6 to TRBJ2-5; tentative D call: TRBD1 (6 bases). Germline values: CDR1 SGHDT, CDR2 YYEEEE. Trimming removed 4 bases at V and 2 bases at J, with 12 bases between. The CDR3 is made up of 14 amino acids. The CDR3 protein is CASSVRTAQETQYF. The DNA of the CDR3 is TGTGCCAGCAGCGTCCGGACAGCTCAAGAGACCCAGTACTTC.

The CDR3 sequence is CSVGPSGGKLFF. Written as DNA, the CDR3 is TGCAGCGTTGGCCCTTCGGGGGGAAAACTGTTTTTT. V is TRBV29-1 and J is TRBJ1-4, with a tentative D call TRBD1 (5 bases). The V gene lost 4 bases and the J gene lost 10 bases, with 13 bases spanning the gap. The germline gives CDR1 SQVTM, CDR2 ANQGSEA. The CDR3 is 12 residues long.

The chain recombines TRBV2 with TRBJ1-5; TRBD1 matches 10 bases. This CDR3 spans 14 amino acids. CDR1 and CDR2 from the germline V gene are SNHLY and FYNNEI. J was trimmed by 1 base and V by 9 bases; bases with no gene match: 3. CDR3 protein: CASGDRGSNQPQHF. CDR3 nucleotides: TGTGCCAGTGGGGACAGGGGAAGCAATCAGCCCCAGCATTTT.

The chain has TRBV5-1 and TRBJ2-3, with 11 bases that match TRBD2. The J segment lost 6 bases and the V segment lost 2 bases, leaving 11 bases of the junction unmatched. The length of the CDR3 is 17 residues. The germline V gene encodes CDR1 SGHRS and CDR2 YFSETQ. CDR3 bases: TGCGCCAGCAGCTTATTACCTGCTAGCGGGAGGCCGGATACGCAGTATTTT. Translation gives CASSLLPASGRPDTQYF.

V usage is TRBV5-6 and J usage is TRBJ1-1; 8 bases agree with TRBD1. With V trimmed by 3 bases and J by 0 bases, 7 bases remained unmatched. This CDR3 region has 16 residues. Looked up from germline, CDR1 is SGHDT and CDR2 is YYEEEE. The CDR3 sequence: CASSWGTGEMNTEAFF. CDR3 bases: TGTGCCAGCAGCTGGGGGACAGGCGAGATGAACACTGAAGCTTTCTTT.